This passage covers 24 T cell receptor beta chains from one sample sequenced in a study of identical twins. TCRdb analysed the 5' RACE reads with MiXCR anew, one entry per CDR3 protein. The data contain some 600,000 distinct CDR3 sequences, just over 7% of them seen just once; the ten biggest clones take up 1.5% to 2%. The data were also submitted as part of a second study, on yellow fever vaccine responses in identical twins.

Sequencing used PBMCs. These receptors were obtained from a young woman in good health.

This clonotype showed up just a few times. The rearrangement uses TRBV10-2 and TRBJ2-3; D gene ambiguous. V dropped 2 bases and J dropped 3 bases, with 9 bases sitting between them. The CDR3 length is 14 residues. Germline lookup yields CDR1 WSHSY and CDR2 SAAADI. CDR3 coding DNA: TGCGCCAGCAGTGAGGCTGTCAGGACAGATACGCAGTATTTT. Translation: CASSEAVRTDTQYF.

Concerning this clonotype: An end of the junction does not agree with germline; a read error may underlie this. V is TRBV2 and J is TRBJ2-1, with 9 bases lining up with TRBD2. CDR1 and CDR2 (germline): SNHLY, FYNNEI. The CDR3 contains 16 residues. The CDR3 DNA reads TGTGCCAGCAGTGATTTAGCGGGGGCCTTTTACAATGAGCATTTCTTC. Translation gives CASSDLAGAFYNEHFF.

This clonotype was counted at least ten times. This sequence joins TRBV5-1 and TRBJ2-2; D is unresolved. Germline V gene sequence: CDR1 SGHRS, CDR2 YFSETQ. The CDR3 is 12 amino acids. The germline V and J ends were trimmed by 4 bases and 8 bases, with 9 bases remaining between them. For the CDR3, the DNA is TGCGCCAGCAGCCCCCTTGGTGGGGAGCTGTTTTTT. This encodes CASSPLGGELFF.

The rearrangement joins TRBV2 to TRBJ2-3; a weak D match, TRBD2 (7 bases). The CDR3 runs to 15 residues. Germline CDR1 and CDR2: SNHLY and FYNNEI. Trimming removed 2 bases at V and 4 bases at J, with 13 bases between. The CDR3 coding sequence is TGTGCCAGCAGTGAACAGCAGGGGAGGGCAGATACGCAGTATTTT. Translating gives CASSEQQGRADTQYF.

There are many counts of this clonotype. The chain carries TRBV29-1 and TRBJ2-2; tentative D call: TRBD1 (5 bases). The ends were cut back, 0 bases at V and 2 bases at J, with 13 bases in the middle. The germline V gene encodes CDR1 SQVTM and CDR2 ANQGSEA. This CDR3 comprises 16 residues. CDR3 bases: TGCAGCGTTGAAGATCGGTCAGGGATTAACACCGGGGAGCTGTTTTTT. This codes for CSVEDRSGINTGELFF.

This clonotype came up a few times. The chain employs TRBV6-1 and TRBJ1-6; 7 nucleotides line up with TRBD1. Germline V gene data show CDR1 as MNHNS and CDR2 as SASEGT. V lost 10 bases and J lost 5; bases outside the gene matches: 5. This CDR3 comprises 13 residues. CDR3 in amino acids: CATGQVHNSPLHF. The CDR3 coding sequence is TGTGCCACTGGACAGGTGCATAATTCACCCCTCCACTTT.

This clonotype occurred a few times. This chain joins TRBV28 and TRBJ2-7; the D call may be TRBD1 or TRBD2 (5 bases each). The CDR3 length is 11 residues. Germline CDR1 is MDHEN and CDR2 is SYDVKM. The V end lost 2 bases, the J end lost 12 bases, and 11 bases lay between the germline ends. CDR3 loop: CASSLMGVVYV. The CDR3 DNA follows: TGTGCCAGCAGTTTAATGGGGGTAGTGTACGTC.

This clonotype was counted at least ten times. The genes are TRBV4-2 and TRBJ2-4, with 9 nucleotides matching TRBD1. Germline V lookup: CDR1 LGHNA, CDR2 YNFKEQ. The J segment lost 1 base and the V segment lost 1 base, leaving 5 bases of the junction unmatched. CDR3 length equals 17 residues. The CDR3 DNA reads as TGTGCCAGCAGCCAAGGGGGGACAGGGATGGCCAAAAACATTCAGTACTTC. This translates into CASSQGGTGMAKNIQYF.

This clonotype was counted many times. This sequence joins TRBV12-3 or TRBV12-4 and TRBJ1-2; D is perhaps TRBD1 (6 bases). V was cut by 1 base and J by 4 bases, with 13 bases left in between. This CDR3 spans 15 amino acids. CDR3 DNA sequence: TGTGCCAGCAGTTTAGGGGGGCCTGGGGGCTATGGCTACACCTTC. Translation: CASSLGGPGGYGYTF.

In this sample, this clonotype turned up a few times. The chain carries TRBV7-9 and TRBJ2-6, with D hard to call. Trimming shortened V by 5 bases and J by 4 bases, and 15 bases separated the two germline ends. Germline CDR1 and CDR2: SEHNR and FQNEAQ (reference sequence). The CDR3 covers 16 residues. CDR3 in amino acids: CASSPFGVSGANVLTF. DNA of the CDR3: TGTGCCAGCAGCCCATTTGGGGTCTCCGGGGCCAACGTCCTGACTTTC.

J is TRBJ2-1 and V is TRBV12-3 or TRBV12-4, with D maybe TRBD1 (6 bases). This CDR3 has 13 amino acids. Trimming cost V 6 bases and J 5 bases, with 11 bases left between them. The chain's CDR3 is CASRGAGNNEQFF. In DNA, the CDR3 is TGTGCCAGCAGGGGGGCCGGGAACAATGAGCAGTTCTTC.

This clonotype was detected ten times or more. The rearrangement joins TRBV20-1 to TRBJ2-7, with 7 bases fitting TRBD1. Per the germline V gene, CDR1 is DFQATT and CDR2 is SNEGSKA (reference sequence). V was clipped by 6 bases and J by 3 bases; unmatched bases: 5. The CDR3 contains 12 residues. The CDR3 loop is CSATTGLYEQYV. The CDR3 DNA reads as TGCAGTGCCACGACAGGGCTCTACGAGCAGTACGTC.

Of note for this clonotype: Relative to the germline gene, one junction end is altered; a read error may explain this. This chain links TRBV20-1 with TRBJ2-5, with 7 bases aligning to TRBD2. From germline, CDR1 is DFQATT and CDR2 SNEGSKA (reference sequence). This CDR3 spans 17 amino acids. The CDR3 DNA follows: TGCTGTGCTAGAGATGCGGTCCCCGCGGGAGTCGGTGAGACCCAGTACTTC. Translating gives CCARDAVPAGVGETQYF.

This chain connects TRBV9 to TRBJ2-5; D remains ambiguous. V gave up 0 bases and J gave up 5 bases, with 8 bases separating them. There are 13 residues in the CDR3. Germline V gives CDR1 SGDLS, CDR2 YYNGEE. CDR3 in DNA: TGTGCCAGCAGCGTAGACGAGTGGGAGACCCAGTACTTC. Amino acids: CASSVDEWETQYF.

This clonotype showed up just a few times. V and J are TRBV5-1 and TRBJ2-7; unclear D gene. Germline CDR1 reads SGHRS; CDR2 reads YFSETQ. CDR3 size: 12 residues. Trimming pared 5 bases from V and 1 base from J, leaving 7 bases between. This CDR3 reads CASSMGSYEQYF. DNA for the CDR3: TGCGCCAGCAGTATGGGATCCTACGAGCAGTACTTC.

This clonotype was observed a few times. The chain couples TRBV5-6 to TRBJ2-2; D unclear. The CDR3 sequence is 16 residues long. The germline V and J ends were trimmed by 4 bases and 1 base, with 14 bases remaining between them. Germline lookup yields CDR1 SGHDT and CDR2 YYEEEE. Here the CDR3 reads CASSNKGRRNTGELFF. The CDR3 DNA reads as TGTGCCAGCAGCAACAAAGGCCGCCGGAACACCGGGGAGCTGTTTTTT.

This clonotype showed up many times. The V gene is TRBV9, the J gene TRBJ2-5; a possible D gene is TRBD1 (7 bases). This CDR3 has 14 amino acids. CDR1 SGDLS and CDR2 YYNGEE come from the germline V gene. V shed 0 bases and J shed 5 bases, with 11 bases lying between them. The CDR3 sequence: CASSVGSGGETQYF. The CDR3 bases are TGTGCCAGCAGCGTAGGCTCAGGGGGGGAGACCCAGTACTTC.

Written as DNA, the CDR3 is TGTGCCACCAGTGGTCCTAGCGGAGTCAAAGAGACCCAGTACTTC. It codes for CATSGPSGVKETQYF. This chain uses TRBV24-1 with TRBJ2-5, with 7 bases aligning to TRBD2. The CDR3 runs 15 residues. Germline CDR1 is KGHDR and CDR2 is SFDVKD. V was pared by 5 bases and J by 3 bases, with 8 bases of the junction left unmatched.

The CDR3, as DNA: TGTGCCAGCAGCTTTCAACGGATCGGACAGGGTAGACAAGAGACCCAGTACTTC. It specifies CASSFQRIGQGRQETQYF. The chain links TRBV11-1 to TRBJ2-5; 8 bases agree with TRBD1. CDR1 SGHAT and CDR2 FQDESV come from the germline V gene (reference sequence). The CDR3 spans 18 residues. The V segment lost 3 bases and the J segment 2 bases; nucleotides outside the gene matches: 14.

The chain links TRBV20-1 to TRBJ1-5; TRBD1 matches 8 bases. The ends lost 6 bases at V and 4 bases at J; junction bases unmatched: 8. Germline-derived CDR1 and CDR2 are DFQATT and SNEGSKA (reference sequence). The CDR3 length is 14 residues. CDR3 amino acids: CSATGTGKNQPQHF. The CDR3 coding sequence is TGCAGTGCCACCGGGACAGGAAAAAATCAGCCCCAGCATTTT.

In this sample, this clonotype turned up many times. The chain employs TRBV7-8 and TRBJ1-2; D is possibly TRBD1 (6 bases). The V end was cut by 5 bases, the J end by 3 bases, with 16 bases between. Germline assignment: CDR1 SGHVS and CDR2 FQNEAQ. CDR3 length: 15 amino acids. The CDR3 bases are TGTGCCAGCAGCCACCAAGTGGCAGGGGACTATGGCTACACCTTC. This encodes CASSHQVAGDYGYTF.

This clonotype was counted only a few times. This chain uses TRBV28 with TRBJ2-5; 9 nucleotides agree with TRBD1. CDR3 length equals 16 residues. Per the germline V gene, CDR1 is MDHEN and CDR2 is SYDVKM. V was pared by 8 bases and J by 4 bases, with 14 bases of the junction left unmatched. CDR3 residues: CASLHRGRGRLETQYF. The CDR3 DNA sequence: TGTGCCAGCCTTCACAGGGGGCGCGGTCGATTAGAGACCCAGTACTTC.

V gene TRBV20-1 combines with J gene TRBJ2-7; TRBD1 matches at 8 bases. Germline values: CDR1 DFQATT, CDR2 SNEGSKA (reference sequence). The CDR3 has 15 residues. Trimming took 5 bases from V and 0 from J; bases not matched to a gene: 9. The DNA for the CDR3 is TGCAGTGCTGTACCCCGGGACAGGCTCTCCTACGAGCAGTACGTC. It codes for CSAVPRDRLSYEQYV.

The chain links TRBV20-1 to TRBJ1-1; unclear D gene. CDR1 and CDR2 (germline): DFQATT, SNEGSKA (reference sequence). V was clipped by 6 bases and J by 6 bases, with 11 bases between them. The length of the CDR3 is 11 residues. The CDR3 here is CSAVGVAEAFF. The CDR3 bases are TGCAGTGCCGTTGGGGTGGCTGAAGCTTTCTTT.